The clone carrying this TCR beta chain was seen once. What it binds is not known. The CDR3 is made up of 17 amino acids. Trimming removed 5 bases at V and 0 bases at J, with 18 bases between. Germline CDR1 SGHAT, CDR2 FQDESV (reference sequence). This record comes from a study of shared clonotypes between healthy human individuals. Study-level points and caveats: Few donors restricted represented genetic and exposure-history diversity.

As processed by the authors: Filtering differed, since immunoSEQ gave only junction sequences and no quality scores. TCRdb's table, derived via immunoSEQ multiplex PCR, lists solely in-frame clones and lacks some. The D gene and trimming were derived from the DNA, and the V and J assignments and clone size from that table. Of under 850,000 clones listed, 55% to 80% are singletons. The specimen was memory CD4+ T cells sorted from blood. Subset given: CD45RA-negative fraction. The chain is built from TRBV11-1 and TRBJ2-3, with D perhaps matching TRBD2 (6 bases). The sequence was obtained from a woman aged 25-40 years in good health. CDR3 DNA: TGTGCCAGCAGCCCCCCACCAGGGACTCCGAGCACAGATACGCAGTATTTT. Its translation: CASSPPPGTPSTDTQYF. Full variable domain (outside the CDR3, taken from reference TRBV11-1 and TRBJ2-3): EAEVAQSPRYKITEKSQAVAFWCDPISGHATLYWYRQILGQGPELLVQFQDESVVDDSQLPKDRFSAERLKGVDSTLKIQPAELGDSAMYLCASSPPPGTPSTDTQYFGPGTRLTVL.